This T cell receptor (beta chain) was obtained from a study of T cell changes during pregnancy in multiple sclerosis (dated by TCRdb to between 2017 and 2020). Context from the whole study: In women with multiple sclerosis, the researchers looked at how the T cell repertoire shifted as pregnancy progressed.

Trimming costs V 6 bases and J 6 bases, and their ends lie 15 bases apart. The CDR3 contains 15 residues, cysteine and phenylalanine counted. Solely the CDR3 DNA is kept, with 45 bases framed from the first base. CDR1 is given as MRHNA and CDR2 as SNTAGT, both from the germline V gene. Library preparation used the immunoSEQ multiplex PCR assay. TCRdb retrieved this table from immuneACCESS and kept in-frame rearrangements only. Not all clones are present; in checked studies, unresolved V genes account for under half, and no reason is known for the remainder. The sample table records 65,000 or so clones; about 90% of these occur just once. Of the sample, about 2% falls within the top ten clones. Concerning this clone itself: Its cognate antigen has yet to be identified. One base away there is no much larger clone; base qualities are not given.

This TCR was sampled from a female donor in good health, enrolled as a control in a pregnancy study. The sample in question was peripheral blood, obtained in the second trimester of pregnancy. The sequence joins TRBV6-4 to TRBJ1-6; a confident D gene designation cannot be given. The CDR3 sequence is CASSPDSLSNSPLHF. DNA sequence: TGTGCCAGCAGCCCCGATAGCCTCTCTAATTCACCCCTCCACTTT.